Listed below are T cell receptor beta chains from one sample, sequenced in a study of CD8+ T cells in alopecia areata. Repertoires were generated with immunoSEQ multiplex PCR, while TCRdb's copy carries only in-frame clones and drops some. Of approximately 120,000 clones listed, over 55% are singletons. Sequencing used CD4+ T cells sorted from blood, obtained at week 4, from a patient treated with tofacitinib. The source of these receptors is a human donor with alopecia areata. CDR3s include the opening cysteine and the closing phenylalanine or tryptophan. The D gene is left open where the match is weak. The listing skips clone size in some rows; elsewhere it reads once, few, many or a size class.

abundance: .
v_gene: TRBV9
j_gene: TRBJ1-4
d_gene: .
CDR3nt: TGTGCCAGCAGCCGGGAGGCCTCGATTGAAAAACTGTTTTTT
CDR3aa: CASSREASIEKLFF

abundance: .
v_gene: TRBV30
j_gene: TRBJ2-7
d_gene: .
CDR3nt: TGTGCCTGGAGTCCCCTACACGAGCAGTACTTC
CDR3aa: CAWSPLHEQYF

abundance: few
v_gene: TRBV7-3
j_gene: TRBJ2-5
d_gene: .
CDR3nt: TGTGCCAGCAGCTTAGGGTTCGGAGAGACCCAGTACTTC
CDR3aa: CASSLGFGETQYF

abundance: .
v_gene: TRBV7-9
j_gene: TRBJ2-7
d_gene: .
CDR3nt: TGTGCCAGCAGCTTAGATCGCGAGCAGTACTTC
CDR3aa: CASSLDREQYF

abundance: few
v_gene: TRBV10-3
j_gene: TRBJ2-1
d_gene: TRBD2
CDR3nt: TGTGCCATCGGACTAGACAATGAGCAGTTCTTC
CDR3aa: CAIGLDNEQFF

abundance: .
v_gene: TRBV29-1
j_gene: TRBJ1-2
d_gene: TRBD1
CDR3nt: TGCAGCGTTGAACGACAGGGGGGCTATGGCTACACCTTC
CDR3aa: CSVERQGGYGYTF

abundance: .
v_gene: TRBV27
j_gene: TRBJ2-7
d_gene: TRBD1
CDR3nt: TGTGCCAGCAGTGGTTCCGGGACAGGGTCCTACGAGCAGTACTTC
CDR3aa: CASSGSGTGSYEQYF

abundance: .
v_gene: TRBV4-1
j_gene: TRBJ1-2
d_gene: .
CDR3nt: TGCGCCAGCAGCCAAGATATTAACCGGGATGGTGGCTACACCTTC
CDR3aa: CASSQDINRDGGYTF

abundance: .
v_gene: TRBV18
j_gene: TRBJ2-5
d_gene: .
CDR3nt: TGTGCCAGCTCACTAGGACCTGTAGAGACCCAGTACTTC
CDR3aa: CASSLGPVETQYF

abundance: few
v_gene: TRBV7-9
j_gene: TRBJ2-1
d_gene: TRBD2
CDR3nt: TGTGCCAGTCTTCTAGCGGGAGGGAACAATGAGCAGTTCTTC
CDR3aa: CASLLAGGNNEQFF

abundance: .
v_gene: TRBV9
j_gene: TRBJ2-1
d_gene: TRBD2
CDR3nt: TGTGCCAGCAGTCCTAAAGTAGCGGGGGCCTACAATGAGCAGTTCTTC
CDR3aa: CASSPKVAGAYNEQFF

abundance: .
v_gene: TRBV7-2
j_gene: TRBJ2-1
d_gene: .
CDR3nt: TGTGCCAGCAGCTTAGAAGGCGGAGAAGTCAATGAGCAGTTCTTC
CDR3aa: CASSLEGGEVNEQFF

abundance: .
v_gene: TRBV5-1
j_gene: TRBJ1-1
d_gene: .
CDR3nt: TGCGCCAGCAGCTTAGAACAGGGCACTGAAGCTTTCTTT
CDR3aa: CASSLEQGTEAFF

abundance: .
v_gene: TRBV9
j_gene: TRBJ2-5
d_gene: .
CDR3nt: TGTGCCAGCAGCGCCAGCTCGAGTGGTCAGGAGACCCAGTACTTC
CDR3aa: CASSASSSGQETQYF

abundance: .
v_gene: TRBV29-1
j_gene: TRBJ2-3
d_gene: TRBD1
CDR3nt: TGCAGCGTCGGGACAGGGGGCAACACAGATACGCAGTATTTT
CDR3aa: CSVGTGGNTDTQYF

abundance: few
v_gene: TRBV20-1
j_gene: TRBJ1-1
d_gene: TRBD1
CDR3nt: TGCAGTGCTAGGGGGACAGGGGAAGCTTTCTTT
CDR3aa: CSARGTGEAFF

abundance: few
v_gene: TRBV29-1
j_gene: TRBJ2-6
d_gene: TRBD1
CDR3nt: TGCAGCGTAGGGACAGGGGGCGGTGGGGCCAACGTCCTGACTTTC
CDR3aa: CSVGTGGGGANVLTF

abundance: .
v_gene: TRBV7-9
j_gene: TRBJ2-7
d_gene: TRBD1
CDR3nt: TGTGCCAGCAGCTGGACGGGACAGGAAGCCCTCGAGCAGTACTTC
CDR3aa: CASSWTGQEALEQYF

abundance: .
v_gene: TRBV4-3
j_gene: TRBJ1-2
d_gene: .
CDR3nt: TGCGCCAGCAGCCAAGACACCTACTATGGCTACACCTTC
CDR3aa: CASSQDTYYGYTF

abundance: once
v_gene: TRBV28
j_gene: TRBJ2-7
d_gene: .
CDR3nt: TGTGCCAGCACTGAGGGGGGTCCTGTCTCCTACGAGCAGTACTTC
CDR3aa: CASTEGGPVSYEQYF

abundance: .
v_gene: TRBV7-2
j_gene: TRBJ1-6
d_gene: TRBD1
CDR3nt: TGTGCCAGCAGCTTAGAGACAGGGACGGATTCACCCCTCCACTTT
CDR3aa: CASSLETGTDSPLHF

abundance: few
v_gene: TRBV5-1
j_gene: TRBJ2-1
d_gene: TRBD2
CDR3nt: TGCGCCAGCAGCTTTAGCGGGAATTCTGAGCAGTTCTTC
CDR3aa: CASSFSGNSEQFF

abundance: .
v_gene: TRBV25-1
j_gene: TRBJ2-6
d_gene: .
CDR3nt: TGTGCCAGCATAGACAGCTCTGGGGCCAACGTCCTGACTTTC
CDR3aa: CASIDSSGANVLTF

abundance: .
v_gene: TRBV7-2
j_gene: TRBJ1-2
d_gene: .
CDR3nt: TGTGCCAGCAGCTTTCCAGGGGATGGCTACACCTTC
CDR3aa: CASSFPGDGYTF

abundance: .
v_gene: TRBV9
j_gene: TRBJ2-7
d_gene: TRBD1
CDR3nt: TGTGCCAGCAGCGCCACGACAGGGGCCTACGAGCAGTACTTC
CDR3aa: CASSATTGAYEQYF

abundance: .
v_gene: TRBV28
j_gene: TRBJ1-2
d_gene: .
CDR3nt: TGTGCCAGCAGTTTCCCGGATGGCTACACCTTC
CDR3aa: CASSFPDGYTF

abundance: few
v_gene: TRBV10-3
j_gene: TRBJ1-1
d_gene: .
CDR3nt: TGTGCCATCAGTGAAGGTTCCCTGACCACTGAAGCTTTCTTT
CDR3aa: CAISEGSLTTEAFF

abundance: .
v_gene: TRBV5-1
j_gene: TRBJ2-2
d_gene: .
CDR3nt: TGCGCCAGCAGCCTGGGAAGCGTCAGGACCGGGGAGCTGTTTTTT
CDR3aa: CASSLGSVRTGELFF

abundance: .
v_gene: TRBV4-1
j_gene: TRBJ2-7
d_gene: .
CDR3nt: TGCGCCAGCAGCCGTGAGTGGGGTGGCGAGCAGTACTTC
CDR3aa: CASSREWGGEQYF

abundance: .
v_gene: TRBV29-1
j_gene: TRBJ2-7
d_gene: TRBD1
CDR3nt: TGCAGCGTTGAAGATCGGGGACAGTCAGCCTCCTACGAGCAGTACTTC
CDR3aa: CSVEDRGQSASYEQYF

abundance: few
v_gene: TRBV7-9
j_gene: TRBJ2-5
d_gene: TRBD2
CDR3nt: TGTGCCAGCAGCCCCAGCCTACTAGCGCCGGGGTTAGAGACCCAGTACTTC
CDR3aa: CASSPSLLAPGLETQYF

abundance: few
v_gene: TRBV7-8
j_gene: TRBJ1-1
d_gene: .
CDR3nt: TGTGCCAGCAGAAAGGGACAAGAGAACACTGAAGCTTTCTTT
CDR3aa: CASRKGQENTEAFF

abundance: .
v_gene: TRBV7-9
j_gene: TRBJ2-1
d_gene: TRBD2
CDR3nt: TGTGCCAGCAGTCTTATAGCGGGGAGCTACAATGAGCAGTTCTTC
CDR3aa: CASSLIAGSYNEQFF

abundance: .
v_gene: TRBV14
j_gene: TRBJ2-5
d_gene: TRBD2
CDR3nt: TGTGCCAGCAGCCACCTCGATAGCGGGAATAGGACCCAGTACTTC
CDR3aa: CASSHLDSGNRTQYF

abundance: .
v_gene: TRBV29-1
j_gene: TRBJ2-1
d_gene: TRBD1
CDR3nt: TGCAGCACGGACAGGGGATCCTACAATGAGCAGTTCTTC
CDR3aa: CSTDRGSYNEQFF

abundance: many
v_gene: TRBV5-6
j_gene: TRBJ2-4
d_gene: .
CDR3nt: TGTGCCAGCAGCTTGTATTCAGGAGGTGGCAAAAACATTCAGTACTTC
CDR3aa: CASSLYSGGGKNIQYF

abundance: .
v_gene: TRBV27
j_gene: TRBJ2-5
d_gene: TRBD2
CDR3nt: TGTGCCAGCAGTTTTAGCGGGGCCCCAGAGACCCAGTACTTC
CDR3aa: CASSFSGAPETQYF

abundance: .
v_gene: TRBV27
j_gene: TRBJ2-7
d_gene: .
CDR3nt: TGTGCCAGCAGTTTGCAGGGGAGGTACGAGCAGTACTTC
CDR3aa: CASSLQGRYEQYF

abundance: .
v_gene: TRBV5-1
j_gene: TRBJ2-6
d_gene: .
CDR3nt: TGCGCCAGCAGCTTGGGAGGGAGCTCTGGGGCCAACGTCCTGACTTTC
CDR3aa: CASSLGGSSGANVLTF

abundance: .
v_gene: TRBV25-1
j_gene: TRBJ2-4
d_gene: .
CDR3nt: TGTGCCAGCAGGCCCCTGGGTGGGTACATTCAGTACTTC
CDR3aa: CASRPLGGYIQYF

abundance: .
v_gene: TRBV4-3
j_gene: TRBJ2-7
d_gene: TRBD2
CDR3nt: TGCGCCAGCAGCCGAGTAGCGGGAGGGTACTACGAGCAGTACTTC
CDR3aa: CASSRVAGGYYEQYF

abundance: once
v_gene: TRBV29-1
j_gene: TRBJ2-5
d_gene: .
CDR3nt: TGCAGCGTTGTCGGGGGAGGAGAGACCCAGTACTTC
CDR3aa: CSVVGGGETQYF

abundance: .
v_gene: TRBV30
j_gene: TRBJ1-2
d_gene: .
CDR3nt: TGTGCCTGGAGTCCCTCGGGGGCGATCGACTATGGCTACACCTTC
CDR3aa: CAWSPSGAIDYGYTF

abundance: .
v_gene: TRBV30
j_gene: TRBJ2-3
d_gene: .
CDR3nt: TGTGCCTGGACCCGATCCGATACGCAGTATTTT
CDR3aa: CAWTRSDTQYF

abundance: .
v_gene: TRBV7-9
j_gene: TRBJ1-1
d_gene: .
CDR3nt: TGTGCCAGCAGCTCGCCCGTCGGGGGCACTGAAGCTTTCTTT
CDR3aa: CASSSPVGGTEAFF

abundance: .
v_gene: TRBV4-3
j_gene: TRBJ2-3
d_gene: .
CDR3nt: TGCGCCAGCAGCCAAGATCTTGCGAGGACAGATACGCAGTATTTT
CDR3aa: CASSQDLARTDTQYF

abundance: few
v_gene: TRBV29-1
j_gene: TRBJ2-7
d_gene: .
CDR3nt: TGCAGCGCTACTCGGGATCAGGTCGTCGGGCAGTACTTC
CDR3aa: CSATRDQVVGQYF

abundance: .
v_gene: TRBV5-1
j_gene: TRBJ1-6
d_gene: .
CDR3nt: TGCGCCAGCAGCGGCACAACAGGGTCGCCTTCACCCCTCCACTTT
CDR3aa: CASSGTTGSPSPLHF

abundance: few
v_gene: TRBV7-3
j_gene: TRBJ2-3
d_gene: .
CDR3nt: TGTGCCAGCAGCTTCTCAGGGGCAGATACGCAGTATTTT
CDR3aa: CASSFSGADTQYF